The text below deals with one T cell receptor beta chain. Its antigen is unknown. Per-nucleotide qualities are absent, and no much larger clonotype sits a single base away. The record originates from a study of blood T cell repertoires in COVID-19 (TCRdb year 2020). Regarding the research as a whole: The collaborator samples originated in the United States, Italy and Spain and spanned the acute and convalescent phases of COVID-19. The dataset comprised deeply sampled blood TCRbeta repertoires from subjects exposed to, actively infected with, or recovered from COVID-19. The repertoires were released in a freely available public database intended as a resource for research on the immune response to SARS-CoV-2. A de-identified subject ID, COVID-19 status, age in years and sex were almost always included in the sample metadata. The material from the prospective study consisted of cDNA or gDNA derived from T cells, B-cell-depleted T cells, or PBMCs. HLA class I and class II types, where available, came from metadata supplied by the sample provider rather than from assay-based typing. Samples were obtained from the ongoing ImmuneRACE study (first 160 participants) and from over 1,000 subjects provided by 6 global collaborators. Results and caveats for the whole study, not just this receptor: The amount of clinical and demographic metadata varied by source and participant and was provided uncurated.

TCRbeta CDR3 regions were amplified from genomic DNA using the immunoSEQ Assay, a bias-controlled multiplex PCR. On the study's bioinformatics: The number of nucleated cells in each sample was estimated by amplification of reference gene primers within the assay. To quantify the absolute abundance of each unique TCRbeta CDR3 rearrangement, sequence reads were collapsed and filtered. For each sample, productive Simpson clonality was calculated by taking the square root of Simpson's diversity index across productive rearrangements. In TCRdb, the immuneACCESS table is reduced to in-frame sequences with V and J assigned. These tables do not hold every clone; where another copy was compared, an unresolved V gene accounts for under half, and the others remain unexplained. V and J calls and clone size are those listed in that table; D and trimming were worked out from the DNA. The sample table holds roughly 77,000 clones, of which 76% were seen once. Together, the top ten hold approximately 15% of the sample.

One collaborating source in Seattle enrolled patients while the patients were actively infected and followed the patients over time throughout the course of disease. Collaborating institutions collected whole blood in K2EDTA tubes following their own protocols. For TCRbeta analysis, collaborators shipped samples as frozen whole blood, isolated PBMCs, or DNA extracted from either of those sample types. Measured from the cysteine to the phenylalanine, the CDR3 is 14 residues long. CDR3 DNA is the only sequence kept; it has 42 bases, read in frame from the first base. V is cut back by 3 bases and J by 7 bases, with 10 bases in the junction unmatched. The germline V gene supplies CDR1 SGHDT and CDR2 YYEEEE.

Sequenced sample: peripheral blood. This chain joins TRBV5-6 to TRBJ2-7; TRBD1 aligns with 7 central bases. This clonotype was obtained from a man aged 55-75 years with COVID-19, enrolled during active disease. The sequence in DNA is TGTGCCAGCAGCTCGGACAGGAGATTTGGAGAGCAGTACTTC. Its amino acids are CASSSDRRFGEQYF.